What follows describes a single T cell receptor beta chain. Its antigen is not yet known. The sample holds no much larger clone one base away, and base qualities are not on file. Enrolling through a virtual design, the prospective study's participants ranged in age from roughly 18 to 100 years and lived across more than 20 United States geographic areas. In the prospective study, participants were assigned to cohorts based on the clinical history participants reported in a screening survey and a study questionnaire. For ImmuneRACE Cohort 3, a participant was defined as recovered based on two consecutive negative NP/OP PCR tests, clearance by a healthcare professional, or resolution of symptoms. Mobile phlebotomists in the prospective study collected whole blood, serum and a nasopharyngeal or oropharyngeal swab from every participant. Prospective study participants could optionally give additional blood draws and questionnaires over an approximately 2-month period. Prospective study blood samples were shipped either frozen or at room temperature before DNA extraction.

The immunoSEQ Assay, a bias-controlled multiplex PCR, was used to amplify TCRbeta CDR3 regions from genomic DNA. Per the original workflow: The number of nucleated cells in each sample was estimated from the amplification of reference gene primers within the assay. Sequence reads were collapsed and filtered to measure the absolute abundance of every unique TCRbeta CDR3 rearrangement. For each sample, productive Simpson clonality was calculated as the square root of Simpson's diversity index over productive rearrangements. As stored in TCRdb, this immuneACCESS dataset retains in-frame rearrangements with V and J assigned. A fraction of the clones does not appear; measured against another copy, unresolved V genes explain less than half of the discrepancy, and the remainder lacks a known reason. That table gives V, J and clone size, and the DNA gave D and trimming. Recorded for this sample are fewer than 400,000 clones; roughly nine tenths of them occurred a single time. The top ten clonotypes cover around 18% of the sample.

The data were obtained in a study of blood T cell repertoires in COVID-19 (dated by TCRdb to the early 2020s). Describing the broader study: The collaborator samples originated in the United States, Italy and Spain and spanned the acute and convalescent phases of COVID-19. The prospective study material was composed of cDNA or gDNA derived from T cells, B-cell-depleted T cells, or PBMCs. Deeply sampled blood TCRbeta repertoires from subjects exposed to, actively infected with, or recovered from COVID-19 were included in the dataset. The repertoires were made available in a free public database intended to serve as a resource for research on the immune response to SARS-CoV-2. Samples came from the ongoing ImmuneRACE study (first 160 participants) plus 1,254 subjects from 6 global collaborators. A de-identified subject ID, COVID-19 status, age in years and sex were almost always included in the sample metadata. HLA class I and class II types, where available, came from metadata supplied by the sample provider rather than from assay-based typing.

Here is what the overall study found, with its caveats: Clinical and demographic metadata were provided uncurated, with the amount varying by source and participant.

The sequenced sample consisted of PBMCs or T cells enriched from blood (not recorded which). This clonotype originated in a woman aged 25-40 years who had recovered from COVID-19.

The CDR3 loop reads CASSIGMGQNQPQHF. In nucleotides, the sequence is TGTGCCAGTAGTATAGGAATGGGACAGAATCAGCCCCAGCATTTT. This sequence uses TRBV19 and TRBJ1-5, with TRBD1 matching 7 junction bases. CDR1 and CDR2 were assigned from the germline V gene (reference sequence) as LNHDA and SQIVND. After removal of 1 base from V and 4 bases from J, the junction retains 4 bases not matched to a gene. From its cysteine to its phenylalanine, the CDR3 spans 15 amino acids. The DNA shown is the 45-base CDR3, in frame from base 1.